This T cell receptor beta chain was retrieved from a study of T cell repertoires in cytomegalovirus infection. Across the study: In public TCR beta signatures, there were indications of both CMV infection and matching HLA type. General observations from the study: The study found HLA-C-restricted CMV-specific TCR beta clonotypes dominating the ex vivo response.

This clonotype occurred many times. Its antigen remains unidentified. Germline CDR1 is SGHTA and CDR2 is FQGNSA. The length of the CDR3 is 16 residues. V gave up 1 base and J gave up 0 bases, with 13 bases separating them. TCRdb reprocessed the reads with MiXCR, giving one entry per CDR3 protein. The table shows hundreds of thousands of distinct CDR3 sequences, with 20% to 25% occurring only once. Material for sequencing was CD8+ T cells from PBMCs. The TCR comes from a human donor in good health (CMV status not recorded). Some clones in this sample may be carry-over from other donors' samples. The chain recombines TRBV7-2 with TRBJ2-7; D tentatively reads TRBD1 or TRBD2 (6 bases each). The CDR3 reads CASSLEEGGGSYEQYV. The CDR3 nucleotides are TGTGCCAGCAGCTTAGAGGAGGGGGGAGGCTCCTACGAGCAGTACGTC.